This TCR beta chain was obtained from a study of T-cell reconstitution after alpha-beta-depleted transplantation in children. Germline V CDR1 and CDR2: SQVTM, ANQGSEA. The CDR3 is 16 amino acids. The J segment lost 2 bases and the V segment lost 4 bases, leaving 4 bases of the junction unmatched. Library preparation (for TCRbeta) was performed with unique molecular identifiers. MiXCR, run by TCRdb on the PCR reads, gives a single entry per CDR3 protein. The sample lists just under 550,000 distinct CDR3 sequences; approximately 20% were seen once. V usage is TRBV29-1 and J usage is TRBJ2-3; 15 positions match TRBD2. Material: PBMCs from the stem cell graft donor, obtained from the stem cell graft. The sequence was obtained from a human donor who donated a stem cell graft to a child with acute lymphoblastic leukemia. This CDR3 is CSVAGLAGGVTDTQYF. Written as DNA, the CDR3 is TGCAGCGTTGCCGGACTAGCGGGAGGGGTCACAGATACGCAGTATTTT.